This T cell receptor (beta chain) was obtained from a study of identical twins' blood T cells. In the original analysis: Clonotypes per individual ranged from about 95,000 to nearly 550,000. TCRdb used MiXCR to reprocess the 5' RACE reads, holding one entry per CDR3 protein. None of the V and J calls come from the authors' own analysis; TCRdb made them. Among fewer than 450,000 distinct CDR3 sequences, approximately 30% were seen once, and the ten largest hold about 6.1%. This clonotype was seen more than once but under ten times. Germline V CDR1 and CDR2: DFQATT, SNEGSKA (reference sequence). The germline V and J ends were trimmed by 2 bases and 2 bases, with 11 bases remaining between them. The CDR3 length is 14 residues.

The specimen was PBMCs. V usage is TRBV20-1 and J usage is TRBJ2-3; D is undetermined. The TCR comes from a woman between 18 and 50 years old in good health. CDR3 nucleotides: TGCAGTGCTAGACAAGCATCTCCCACAGATACGCAGTATTTT. It specifies CSARQASPTDTQYF.